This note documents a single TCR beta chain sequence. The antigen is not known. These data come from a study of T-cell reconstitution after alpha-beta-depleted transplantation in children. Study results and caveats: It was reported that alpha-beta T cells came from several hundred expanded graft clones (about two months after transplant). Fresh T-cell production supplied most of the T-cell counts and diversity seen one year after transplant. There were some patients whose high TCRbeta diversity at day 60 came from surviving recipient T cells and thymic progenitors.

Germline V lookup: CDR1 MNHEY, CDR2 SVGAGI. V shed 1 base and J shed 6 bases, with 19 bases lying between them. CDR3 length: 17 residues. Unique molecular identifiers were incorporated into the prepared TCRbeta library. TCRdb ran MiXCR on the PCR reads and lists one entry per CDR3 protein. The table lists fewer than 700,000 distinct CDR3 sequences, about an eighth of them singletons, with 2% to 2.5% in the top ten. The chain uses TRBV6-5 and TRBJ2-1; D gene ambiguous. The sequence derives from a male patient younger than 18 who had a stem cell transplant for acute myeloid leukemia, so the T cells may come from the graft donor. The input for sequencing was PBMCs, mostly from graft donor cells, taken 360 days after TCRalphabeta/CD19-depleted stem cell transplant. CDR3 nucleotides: TGTGCCAGCAGTTACTTGACCCCGGTGGGCCCCGGCAATGAGCAGTTCTTC. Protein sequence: CASSYLTPVGPGNEQFF.